The text below deals with one TCR beta chain. The assay was immunoSEQ multiplex PCR, and TCRdb's table has in-frame clones only and misses some. The table lists some 640,000 clones, around 87% of them singletons. These data belong to a study of shared T cell receptors in the human thymus. Germline lookup yields CDR1 MDHEN and CDR2 SYDVKM. The junction had 11 bases not matched to a gene; V was cut back by 5 bases and J by 2 bases. The CDR3 loop spans 16 amino acids. This sample was also put to use in a study of human thymus T cells. That paper notes: In thymic and blood repertoires alike, V and J usage looked biased.

The chain joins TRBV28 to TRBJ2-7; 8 nucleotides align to TRBD1. Material for sequencing was thymocytes. The clonotype was recovered from a boy under two years old with a congenital heart defect. CDR3 in DNA: TGTGCCAGCAGTCTACCTCGCAGGGGGCTCACCTACGAGCAGTACTTC. Translating gives CASSLPRRGLTYEQYF.